The 24 T cell receptor beta chains given below trace back to one sample, sequenced in a study of blood T cells in healthy people across ages. The authors ran a second PCR of roughly 6 to 12 cycles using a sample-barcoded 5' primer and a J-beta primer mix. Each CDR3 protein gets one entry after TCRdb re-called the 5' RACE reads with MiXCR. The sample has hundreds of thousands of distinct CDR3 sequences; approximately 50% are singletons. Sequencing used blood. The receptors were gathered from a man in his sixties in good health.

V usage is TRBV3-1 and J usage is TRBJ1-4; possibly TRBD1 for D (6 bases). Germline lookup yields CDR1 LGHDT and CDR2 YNNKEL (reference sequence). Trimming removed 6 bases at V and 0 bases at J, with 8 bases between. The CDR3 runs 14 residues. The chain's CDR3 is CASSQGSTNEKLFF. As DNA, the CDR3 is TGTGCCAGCAGTCAGGGGTCAACTAATGAAAAACTGTTTTTT.

The chain couples TRBV5-6 to TRBJ1-6; unclear D gene. The CDR3 is 14 residues long. V lost 2 bases to trimming and J lost 5 bases, with 8 bases between them. Germline V gene sequence: CDR1 SGHDT, CDR2 YYEEEE. CDR3 sequence: CASSFDPNNSPLHF. The CDR3 region has the DNA TGTGCCAGCAGCTTTGATCCGAATAATTCACCCCTCCACTTT.

The chain has TRBV15 and TRBJ1-2; perhaps TRBD1 as D (6 bases). The V end lost 1 base, the J end lost 1 base, and 16 bases lay between the germline ends. Germline CDR1 is LNHNV and CDR2 is YYDKDF (reference sequence). CDR3 length equals 17 residues. The CDR3 DNA is TGTGCCACCAGCAGAGCACAAACCGGGACACTTAACTATGGCTACACCTTC. Protein product: CATSRAQTGTLNYGYTF. Based on the CDR3 plus reference TRBV15 and TRBJ1-2, the full variable domain is DAMVIQNPRYQVTQFGKPVTLSCSQTLNHNVMYWYQQKSSQAPKLLFHYYDKDFNNEADTPDNFQSRRPNTSFCFLDIRSPGLGDTAMYLCATSRAQTGTLNYGYTFGSGTRLTVV.

The sample holds a few counts of this clonotype. This chain joins TRBV28 and TRBJ2-5; 11 bases match TRBD1. Germline lookup yields CDR1 MDHEN and CDR2 SYDVKM. Losses at the gene ends were 4 bases for V and 8 bases for J; bases not matched to a gene: 3. The CDR3 totals 13 residues. The CDR3 region has the DNA TGTGCCAGCAGTTCGGGACAGGGGGGAACCCAGTACTTC. This translates into CASSSGQGGTQYF. The whole variable domain, filled in from reference TRBV28 and TRBJ2-5, reads DVKVTQSSRYLVKRTGEKVFLECVQDMDHENMFWYRQDPGLGLRLIYFSYDVKMKEKGDIPEGYSVSREKKERFSLILESASTNQTSMYLCASSSGQGGTQYFGPGTRLLVL.

This CDR3 reads CASSSSGTAGGGTQYF. CDR3 in DNA: TGTGCCAGCAGTTCATCCGGGACAGCGGGAGGTGGGACCCAGTACTTC. The chain is built from TRBV6-5 and TRBJ2-5, with 9 bases lining up with TRBD2. J gave up 7 bases and V 4 bases, and 13 bases lay outside the gene matches. CDR1 is MNHEY, CDR2 SVGAGI, per germline. The CDR3 consists of 16 residues.

The chain couples TRBV20-1 to TRBJ2-7; D might be TRBD2 (7 bases). The germline V and J ends were trimmed by 1 base and 9 bases, with 19 bases remaining between them. The CDR3 extends over 14 amino acids. Germline CDR1 reads DFQATT; CDR2 reads SNEGSKA (reference sequence). Written as DNA, the CDR3 is TGCAGTGCTAGAGTTGCGGGGGACACCTGGGGGCAGTACTTC. Residues: CSARVAGDTWGQYF.

This chain uses TRBV29-1 with TRBJ2-7, with D hard to call. This CDR3 is built from 11 residues. Germline values: CDR1 SQVTM, CDR2 ANQGSEA. Trimming shortened V by 6 bases and J by 3 bases, and 9 bases separated the two germline ends. In DNA, the CDR3 is TGCAGCGTCGCCGATGGCTACGAGCAGTACTTC. It encodes CSVADGYEQYF.

The chain joins TRBV29-1 to TRBJ2-7; D gene uncertain. This CDR3 region has 11 residues. V was shortened by 1 base and J by 7 bases, with 8 bases between the two germline ends. The germline V gene has CDR1 SQVTM and CDR2 ANQGSEA. The CDR3 here is CSVEVLGEQYF. The DNA of the CDR3 is TGCAGCGTTGAAGTTCTGGGGGAGCAGTACTTC.

This clonotype appeared a few times. The J gene is TRBJ2-6, the V gene TRBV9; 8 nucleotides agree with TRBD1. Germline V gene lookup returns CDR1 SGDLS and CDR2 YYNGEE. There are 16 residues in the CDR3. The J segment lost 3 bases and the V segment lost 2 bases, leaving 4 bases of the junction unmatched. The CDR3 region has the DNA TGTGCCAGCAGCGTTCAGGGGGCGCTTGGGGCCAACGTCCTGACTTTC. This encodes CASSVQGALGANVLTF.

Only a few counts were recorded for this clonotype. The chain links TRBV6-1 to TRBJ2-7, with TRBD1 as a possible D gene (6 bases). This CDR3 contains 14 residues. In germline, CDR1 is MNHNS, CDR2 SASEGT. The V and J ends lost 3 bases and 4 bases respectively, with 13 bases between them. The chain's CDR3 is CASSDRGQQYEQYF. The CDR3 region has the DNA TGTGCCAGCAGTGACAGGGGTCAACAGTACGAGCAGTACTTC.

Of note for this clonotype: The final CDR3 position lacks the conserved phenylalanine or tryptophan, pointing to a likely read error. The limits of the CDR3 on the DNA are not certain, so only TCRdb's listed CDR3 is given. The chain couples TRBV7-9 to TRBJ2-3; TRBD1, the table's D call, lacks a check against the DNA. From its first to its last residue, the CDR3 has 14 amino acids. Germline V CDR1 and CDR2: SEHNR, FQNEAQ (reference sequence). The CDR3 loop is CASSPGLAIDTQNL.

Concerning this clonotype itself: One junction end disagrees with the germline gene, perhaps due to a read error. The rearrangement links TRBV5-1 to TRBJ2-5; 7 bases match TRBD2. The CDR3 sequence is 15 residues long. Germline assignment: CDR1 SGHRS and CDR2 YFSETQ. The CDR3 coding sequence is TGCGTCAGCAGCCCGGGAGGAGGGCCTCAAGAGACCCAGTACTTC. It encodes CVSSPGGGPQETQYF.

The V gene is TRBV12-3 or TRBV12-4, the J gene TRBJ2-3; no firm D call. Trimming took off 3 bases at V and 5 bases at J, with 12 bases between the two ends. There are 14 residues in the CDR3. The CDR3 loop is CASSLGSIGDTQYF. The CDR3 DNA reads as TGTGCCAGCAGTTTGGGGTCGATCGGAGATACGCAGTATTTT.

The rearrangement links TRBV5-1 to TRBJ1-1; 7 bases are a match to TRBD1. The CDR3 extends over 17 amino acids. V lost 4 bases and J lost 3; bases outside the gene matches: 15. CDR1 and CDR2 from the germline V gene are SGHRS and YFSETQ. CDR3 DNA sequence: TGCGCCAGCAGCCCGGCCCAACCCTCCAGGGGGTACACTGAAGCTTTCTTT. This codes for CASSPAQPSRGYTEAFF.

The chain combines TRBV29-1 with TRBJ2-1; tentative D call: TRBD2 (5 bases). This CDR3 has 14 amino acids. The V end was cut by 1 base, the J end by 6 bases, with 13 bases between. CDR1 is SQVTM and CDR2 is ANQGSEA in the germline V gene. The CDR3 sequence is CSVEGSAAGNEQFF. CDR3 coding DNA: TGCAGCGTTGAAGGTAGCGCGGCGGGCAATGAGCAGTTCTTC.

This clonotype was observed once. V usage is TRBV4-1 and J usage is TRBJ2-1, with 14 bases fitting TRBD2. This CDR3 is built from 16 residues. V shed 4 bases, J shed 6 bases, and the junction held 5 bases outside the gene matches. The germline V gene has CDR1 MGHRA and CDR2 YSYEKL. The DNA of the CDR3 is TGCGCCAGCAGCCCTCTGGGACTAGCGGGGGCCAATGAGCAGTTCTTC. Translation gives CASSPLGLAGANEQFF.

The chain has TRBV29-1 and TRBJ1-2, with D unresolved. CDR1 is SQVTM and CDR2 is ANQGSEA in the germline V gene. This CDR3 has 13 residues. V lost 3 bases to trimming and J lost 0 bases, with 8 bases between them. The CDR3 protein is CSVETAANYGYTF. CDR3 coding DNA: TGCAGCGTTGAGACTGCCGCTAACTATGGCTACACCTTC. The complete variable domain, with remaining parts taken from reference TRBV29-1 and TRBJ1-2, reads SAVISQKPSRDICQRGTSLTIQCQVDSQVTMMFWYRQQPGQSLTLIATANQGSEATYESGFVIDKFPISRPNLTFSTLTVSNMSPEDSSIYLCSVETAANYGYTFGSGTRLTVV.

This clonotype was recorded only once. The chain combines TRBV4-2 with TRBJ1-4; D might be TRBD1 (6 bases). Germline V CDR1 and CDR2: LGHNA, YNFKEQ. This CDR3 spans 16 amino acids. V shed 0 bases and J shed 12 bases, with 20 bases lying between them. In DNA form, the CDR3 reads TGTGCCAGCAGCCAAGATAAGAGCAGGGGAGGGGAAGAACTGTTTTTT. This gives the protein CASSQDKSRGGEELFF.

There are a few counts of this clonotype. For the CDR3, the DNA is TGTGCCAGCAGTGACGCGGTTTATGGCTACACCTTC. It yields the protein CASSDAVYGYTF. The chain employs TRBV6-4 and TRBJ1-2; no reliable D call. Germline values: CDR1 MRHNA, CDR2 SNTAGT. This CDR3 is 12 amino acids long. The germline V and J ends were trimmed by 2 bases and 5 bases, with 6 bases remaining between them.

The chain uses TRBV6-1 and TRBJ1-2; D is uncertain. CDR1 and CDR2 from the germline V gene are MNHNS and SASEGT. The CDR3 covers 13 residues. V lost 5 bases to trimming and J lost 4 bases, with 11 bases between them. CDR3 region: CASSRNKFYGYTF. CDR3 nucleotides: TGTGCCAGCAGTAGGAACAAATTCTATGGCTACACCTTC.

The chain carries TRBV4-2 and TRBJ2-3; possible D gene TRBD2, 6 bases. The CDR3 is 16 amino acids. Per the germline V gene, CDR1 is LGHNA and CDR2 is YNFKEQ. V lost 2 bases, J lost 1 base, and 13 bases lay in between. CDR3 residues: CASSQQEGQGTDTQYF. The CDR3, as DNA: TGTGCCAGCAGCCAACAGGAGGGGCAGGGCACAGATACGCAGTATTTT.

This clonotype was seen a handful of times. CDR3 residues: CASSLVVRQETQYF. The CDR3 coding sequence is TGTGCCAGCAGCTTAGTGGTTAGGCAAGAGACCCAGTACTTC. The chain uses TRBV7-2 and TRBJ2-5; no firm D call. CDR1 and CDR2 (germline): SGHTA, FQGNSA. This CDR3 spans 14 amino acids. V was pared by 1 base and J by 2 bases, with 8 bases between. Based on the CDR3 plus reference TRBV7-2 and TRBJ2-5, the full variable domain is GAGVSQSPSNKVTEKGKDVELRCDPISGHTALYWYRQSLGQGLEFLIYFQGNSAPDKSGLPSDRFSAERTGGSVSTLTIQRTQQEDSAVYLCASSLVVRQETQYFGPGTRLLVL.

This clonotype occurred many times. V gene TRBV5-1 combines with J gene TRBJ2-1; TRBD2 aligns across 13 bases. Unmatched junction bases numbered 6, after V lost 3 bases and J lost 0 bases. The CDR3 extends over 18 amino acids. Germline V gives CDR1 SGHRS, CDR2 YFSETQ. The CDR3 sequence is CASSSPGLAGFSYNEQFF. The DNA of the CDR3 is TGCGCCAGCAGCTCTCCGGGACTAGCGGGGTTCTCCTACAATGAGCAGTTCTTC.

This clonotype appeared once. The genes are TRBV20-1 and TRBJ2-7; D gene unclear. Matching the DNA end better, TRBJ2-5 makes the J call doubtful. This CDR3 is built from 12 residues. Per the germline V gene, CDR1 is DFQATT and CDR2 is SNEGSKA (reference sequence). CDR3 in amino acids: CSARSPRETQYF. The CDR3 DNA reads as TGCAGTGCTAGGAGCCCCAGGGAGACCCAGTACTTC.